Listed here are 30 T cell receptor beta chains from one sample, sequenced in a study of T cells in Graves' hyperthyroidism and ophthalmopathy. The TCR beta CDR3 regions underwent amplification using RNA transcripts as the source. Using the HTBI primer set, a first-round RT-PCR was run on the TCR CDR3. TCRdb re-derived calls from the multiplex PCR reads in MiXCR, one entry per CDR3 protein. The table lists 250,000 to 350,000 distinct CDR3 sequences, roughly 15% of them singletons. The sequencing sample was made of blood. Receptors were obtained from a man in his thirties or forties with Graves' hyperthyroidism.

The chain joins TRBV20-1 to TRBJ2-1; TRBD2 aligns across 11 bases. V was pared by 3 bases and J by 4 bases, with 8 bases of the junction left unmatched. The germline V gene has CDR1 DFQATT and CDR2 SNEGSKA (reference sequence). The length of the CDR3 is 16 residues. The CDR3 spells CSASLIRLAGYNEQFF. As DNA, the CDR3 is TGCAGTGCTAGTCTCATCAGACTAGCGGGGTACAATGAGCAGTTCTTC.

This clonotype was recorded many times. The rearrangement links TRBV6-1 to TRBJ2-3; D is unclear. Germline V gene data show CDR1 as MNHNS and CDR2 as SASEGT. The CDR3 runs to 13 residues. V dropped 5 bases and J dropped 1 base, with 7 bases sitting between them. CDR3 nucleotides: TGTGCCAGCAGTCCCCACGGCACAGATACGCAGTATTTT. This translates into CASSPHGTDTQYF.

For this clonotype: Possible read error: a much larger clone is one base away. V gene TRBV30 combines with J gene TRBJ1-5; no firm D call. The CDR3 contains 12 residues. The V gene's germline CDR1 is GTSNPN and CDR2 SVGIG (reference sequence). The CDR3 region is CARSLLGQPQHF. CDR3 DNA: TGTGCCCGGAGTCTTCTGGGTCAGCCCCAGCATTTT.

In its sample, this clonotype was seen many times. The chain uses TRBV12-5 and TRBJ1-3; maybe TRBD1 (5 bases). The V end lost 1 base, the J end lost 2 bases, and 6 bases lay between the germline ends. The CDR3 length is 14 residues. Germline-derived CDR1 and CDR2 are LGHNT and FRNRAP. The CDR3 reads CASGLGRAGNTIYF. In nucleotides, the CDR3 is TGTGCTAGTGGTTTGGGCAGGGCTGGAAACACCATATATTTT.

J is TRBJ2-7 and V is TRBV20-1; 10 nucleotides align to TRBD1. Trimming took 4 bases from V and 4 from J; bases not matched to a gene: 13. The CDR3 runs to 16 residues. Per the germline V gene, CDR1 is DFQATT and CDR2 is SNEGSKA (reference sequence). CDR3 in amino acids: CSAKGGAEGQGYEQYF. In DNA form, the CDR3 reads TGCAGTGCTAAGGGAGGTGCGGAGGGACAGGGGTACGAGCAGTACTTC.

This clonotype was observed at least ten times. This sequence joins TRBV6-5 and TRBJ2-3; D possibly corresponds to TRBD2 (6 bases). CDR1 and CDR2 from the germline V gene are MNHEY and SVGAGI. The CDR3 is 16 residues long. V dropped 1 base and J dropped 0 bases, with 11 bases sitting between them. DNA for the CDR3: TGTGCCAGCAGTTACTACGGCGGAGGGAGCACAGATACGCAGTATTTT. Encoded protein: CASSYYGGGSTDTQYF.

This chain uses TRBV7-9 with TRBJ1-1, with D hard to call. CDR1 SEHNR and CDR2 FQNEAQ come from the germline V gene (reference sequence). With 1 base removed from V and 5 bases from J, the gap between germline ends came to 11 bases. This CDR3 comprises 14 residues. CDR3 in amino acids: CASSLVLGRTEAFF. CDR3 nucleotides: TGTGCCAGCAGCTTAGTTTTGGGTCGGACTGAAGCTTTCTTT.

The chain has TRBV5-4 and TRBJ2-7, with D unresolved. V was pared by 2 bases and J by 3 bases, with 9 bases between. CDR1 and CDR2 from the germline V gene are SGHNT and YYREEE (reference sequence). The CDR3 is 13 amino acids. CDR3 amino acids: CASSFALNYEQYF. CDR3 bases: TGTGCCAGCAGCTTCGCCCTTAACTACGAGCAGTACTTC.

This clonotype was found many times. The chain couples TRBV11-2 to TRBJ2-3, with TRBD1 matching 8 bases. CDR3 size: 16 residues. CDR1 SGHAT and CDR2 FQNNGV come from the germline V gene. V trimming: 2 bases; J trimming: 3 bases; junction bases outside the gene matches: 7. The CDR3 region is CASSLSRGRPTDTQYF. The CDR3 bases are TGTGCCAGCAGCTTAAGCAGGGGGCGACCGACAGATACGCAGTATTTT.

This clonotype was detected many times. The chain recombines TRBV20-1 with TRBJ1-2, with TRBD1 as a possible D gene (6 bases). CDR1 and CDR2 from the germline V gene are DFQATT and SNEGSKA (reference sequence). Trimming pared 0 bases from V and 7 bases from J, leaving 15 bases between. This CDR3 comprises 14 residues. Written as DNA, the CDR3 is TGCAGTGCTAGAGAGGTTCAGGGGCAGGGTGGCTACACCTTC. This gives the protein CSAREVQGQGGYTF.

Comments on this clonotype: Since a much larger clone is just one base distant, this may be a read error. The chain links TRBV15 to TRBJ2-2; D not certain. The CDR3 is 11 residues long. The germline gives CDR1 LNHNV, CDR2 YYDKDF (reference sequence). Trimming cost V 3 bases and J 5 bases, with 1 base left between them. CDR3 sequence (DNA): TGTGCCACCAGCAGGACCGGGGAGCTGTTTTTT. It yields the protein CATSRTGELFF.

The CDR3 reads CSARNGLAGGETQYF. The CDR3 nucleotides read TGCAGTGCTAGAAACGGACTAGCGGGAGGCGAGACCCAGTACTTC. The chain combines TRBV20-1 with TRBJ2-5, with 14 bases aligning to TRBD2. The V gene's germline CDR1 is DFQATT and CDR2 SNEGSKA (reference sequence). This CDR3 has 15 residues. The V gene end was trimmed by 2 bases and the J gene end by 5 bases; junction bases not matched to a gene: 4.

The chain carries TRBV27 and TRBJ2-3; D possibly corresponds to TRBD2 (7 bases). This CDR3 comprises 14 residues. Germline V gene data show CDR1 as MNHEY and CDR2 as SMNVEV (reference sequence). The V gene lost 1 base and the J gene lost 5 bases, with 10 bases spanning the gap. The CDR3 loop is CASSLLGGGDTQYF. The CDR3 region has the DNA TGTGCCAGCAGTTTATTAGGGGGGGGAGATACGCAGTATTTT.

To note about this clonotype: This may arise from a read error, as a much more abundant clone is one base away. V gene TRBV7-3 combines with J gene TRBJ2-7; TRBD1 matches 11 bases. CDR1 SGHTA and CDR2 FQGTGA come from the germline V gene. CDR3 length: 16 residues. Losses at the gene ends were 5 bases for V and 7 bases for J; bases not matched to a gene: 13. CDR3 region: CASSARTGGMETEQYF. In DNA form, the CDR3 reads TGTGCCAGCAGCGCGCGGACAGGGGGCATGGAGACTGAGCAGTACTTC.

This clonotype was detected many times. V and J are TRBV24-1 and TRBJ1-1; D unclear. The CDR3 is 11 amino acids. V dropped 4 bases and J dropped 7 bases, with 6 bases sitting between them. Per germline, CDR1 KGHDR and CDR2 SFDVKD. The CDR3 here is CATSESGEAFF. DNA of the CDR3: TGTGCCACCAGTGAGTCCGGTGAAGCTTTCTTT.

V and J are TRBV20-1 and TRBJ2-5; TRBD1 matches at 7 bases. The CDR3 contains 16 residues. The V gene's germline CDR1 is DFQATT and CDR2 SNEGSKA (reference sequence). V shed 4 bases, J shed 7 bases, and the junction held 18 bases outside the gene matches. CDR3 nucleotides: TGCAGTGCTATAACGACAGGGAAGTTTGGCGTAGGGACCCAGTACTTC. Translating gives CSAITTGKFGVGTQYF.

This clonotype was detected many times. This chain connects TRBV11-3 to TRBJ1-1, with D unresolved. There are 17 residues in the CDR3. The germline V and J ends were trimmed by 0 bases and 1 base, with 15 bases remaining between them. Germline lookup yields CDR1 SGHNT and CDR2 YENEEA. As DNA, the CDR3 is TGTGCCAGCAGCTTAGATGGGTTCGGGCGAACGAACACTGAAGCTTTCTTT. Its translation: CASSLDGFGRTNTEAFF.

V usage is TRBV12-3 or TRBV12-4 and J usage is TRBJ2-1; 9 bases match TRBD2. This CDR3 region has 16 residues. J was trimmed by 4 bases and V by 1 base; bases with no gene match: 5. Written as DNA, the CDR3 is TGTGCCAGCAGTTTAGGTGGGACTAGCTCATACAATGAGCAGTTCTTC. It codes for CASSLGGTSSYNEQFF.

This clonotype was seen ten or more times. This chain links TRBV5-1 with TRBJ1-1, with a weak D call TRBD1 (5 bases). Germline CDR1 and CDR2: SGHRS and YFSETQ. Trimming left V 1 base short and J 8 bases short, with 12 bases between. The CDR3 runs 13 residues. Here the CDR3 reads CASSLLRQGEAFF. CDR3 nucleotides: TGCGCCAGCAGCTTGCTTAGGCAGGGAGAAGCTTTCTTT. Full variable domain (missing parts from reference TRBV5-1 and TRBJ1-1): KAGVTQTPRYLIKTRGQQVTLSCSPISGHRSVSWYQQTPGQGLQFLFEYFSETQRNKGNFPGRFSGRQFSNSRSEMNVSTLELGDSALYLCASSLLRQGEAFFGQGTRLTVV.

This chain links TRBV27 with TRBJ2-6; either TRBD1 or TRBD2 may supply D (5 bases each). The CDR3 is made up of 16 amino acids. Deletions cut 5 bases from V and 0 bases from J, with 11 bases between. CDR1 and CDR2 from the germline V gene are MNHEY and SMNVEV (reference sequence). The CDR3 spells CASSIQGRSGANVLTF. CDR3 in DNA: TGTGCCAGCAGTATCCAGGGACGCTCTGGGGCCAACGTCCTGACTTTC.

The CDR3 DNA sequence: TGTGCCAGCAGCGGGTCGCAAAATCCTCCCTACAATGAGCAGTTCTTC. This translates into CASSGSQNPPYNEQFF. The chain has TRBV7-9 and TRBJ2-1; D not certain. The CDR3 is made up of 16 amino acids. V was clipped by 5 bases and J by 2 bases, with 16 bases between them. The germline V gene encodes CDR1 SEHNR and CDR2 FQNEAQ (reference sequence).

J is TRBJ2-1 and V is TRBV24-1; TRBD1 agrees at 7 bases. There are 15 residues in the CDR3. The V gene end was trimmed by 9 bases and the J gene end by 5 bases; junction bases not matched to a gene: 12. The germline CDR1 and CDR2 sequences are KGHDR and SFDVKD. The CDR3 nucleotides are TGTGCCACCGGGACAGCGAAGGTCGTGGACAATGAGCAGTTCTTC. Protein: CATGTAKVVDNEQFF.

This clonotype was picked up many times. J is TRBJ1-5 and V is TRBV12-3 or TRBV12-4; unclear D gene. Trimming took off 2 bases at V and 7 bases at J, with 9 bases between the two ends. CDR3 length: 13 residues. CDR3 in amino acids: CASSLRPDQPQHF. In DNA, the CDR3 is TGTGCCAGCAGTTTACGGCCGGACCAGCCCCAGCATTTT.

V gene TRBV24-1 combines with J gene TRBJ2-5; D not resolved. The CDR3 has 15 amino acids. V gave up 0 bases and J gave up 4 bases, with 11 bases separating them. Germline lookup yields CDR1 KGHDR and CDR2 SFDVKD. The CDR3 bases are TGTGCCACCAGTGATTTGAACTGGGAAGGAGAGACCCAGTACTTC. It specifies CATSDLNWEGETQYF.

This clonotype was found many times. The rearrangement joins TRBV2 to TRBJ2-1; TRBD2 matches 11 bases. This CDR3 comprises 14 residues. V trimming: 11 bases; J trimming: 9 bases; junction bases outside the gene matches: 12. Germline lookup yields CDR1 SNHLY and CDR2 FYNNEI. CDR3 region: CALLLAGASGEQFF. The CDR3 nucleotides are TGTGCCCTACTACTAGCGGGAGCTTCAGGTGAGCAGTTCTTC.

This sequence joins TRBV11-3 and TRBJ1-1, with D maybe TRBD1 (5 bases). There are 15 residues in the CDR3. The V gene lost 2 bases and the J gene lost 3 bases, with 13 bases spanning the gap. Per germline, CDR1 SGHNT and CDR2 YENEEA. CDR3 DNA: TGTGCCAGCAGCTTAAATCCAGGGACGTACACTGAAGCTTTCTTT. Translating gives CASSLNPGTYTEAFF.

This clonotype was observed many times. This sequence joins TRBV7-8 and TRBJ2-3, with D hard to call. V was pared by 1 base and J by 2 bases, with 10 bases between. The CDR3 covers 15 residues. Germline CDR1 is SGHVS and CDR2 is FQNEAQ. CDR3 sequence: CASSLEESITDTQYF. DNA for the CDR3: TGTGCCAGCAGCTTAGAGGAATCTATCACAGATACGCAGTATTTT. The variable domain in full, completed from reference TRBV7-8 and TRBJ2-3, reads GAGVSQSPRYKVAKRGQDVALRCDPISGHVSLFWYQQALGQGPEFLTYFQNEAQLDKSGLPSDRFFAERPEGSVSTLKIQRTQQEDSAVYLCASSLEESITDTQYFGPGTRLTVL.

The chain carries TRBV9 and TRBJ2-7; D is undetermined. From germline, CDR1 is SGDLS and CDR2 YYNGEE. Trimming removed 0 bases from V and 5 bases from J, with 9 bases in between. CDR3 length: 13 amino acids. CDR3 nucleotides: TGTGCCAGCAGCGTAGGGGGTCGGAACGAGCAGTACTTC. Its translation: CASSVGGRNEQYF.

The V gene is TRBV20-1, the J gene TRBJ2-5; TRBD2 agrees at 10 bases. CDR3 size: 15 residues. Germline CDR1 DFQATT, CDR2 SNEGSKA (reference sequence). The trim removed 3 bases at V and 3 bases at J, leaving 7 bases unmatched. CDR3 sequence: CSASKSGRVEETQYF. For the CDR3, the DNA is TGCAGTGCTAGTAAGAGCGGGAGGGTAGAAGAGACCCAGTACTTC.

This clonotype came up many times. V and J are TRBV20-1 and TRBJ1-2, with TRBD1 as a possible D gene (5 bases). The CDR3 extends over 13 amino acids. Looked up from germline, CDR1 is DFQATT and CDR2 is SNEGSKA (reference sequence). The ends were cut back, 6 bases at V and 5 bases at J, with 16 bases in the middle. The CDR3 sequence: CSAQPGDSYGYTF. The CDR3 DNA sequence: TGCAGTGCCCAACCCGGGGACTCGTATGGCTACACCTTC.